This paragraph covers one T cell receptor beta chain sequence. Its specificity is not known. As to treatment: approximately nine-day PBMC culture with coronavirus spike peptide pools or control peptides (ViraFEST assay). The data were obtained in a study of vaccination and CD4 T cells after COVID-19. Study at large: Testing by nasal swab PCR showed convalescent patients to be SARS-CoV-2 positive; 8 to 10 were mild and one was severe.

An Oncomine TCR Beta short-read assay was used to sequence the DNA from cultured CD4+ T cells. TCRdb reanalysed the PCR reads using MiXCR and keeps one entry per CDR3 protein. The sample lists about 20,000 distinct CDR3 sequences, 67% occurring once. Looked up from germline, CDR1 is SGHNT and CDR2 is YYREEE (reference sequence). Deletions cut 2 bases from V and 0 bases from J, with 6 bases between. CDR3 length equals 14 residues. The receptor's source is a human donor who had recovered from COVID-19. The source material was CD4+ T cells from blood, cultured in vitro. The chain combines TRBV5-4 with TRBJ1-3; D uncertain. The CDR3 protein is CASSFGVSGNTIYF. DNA of the CDR3: TGTGCCAGCAGCTTCGGGGTCTCTGGAAACACCATATATTTT.